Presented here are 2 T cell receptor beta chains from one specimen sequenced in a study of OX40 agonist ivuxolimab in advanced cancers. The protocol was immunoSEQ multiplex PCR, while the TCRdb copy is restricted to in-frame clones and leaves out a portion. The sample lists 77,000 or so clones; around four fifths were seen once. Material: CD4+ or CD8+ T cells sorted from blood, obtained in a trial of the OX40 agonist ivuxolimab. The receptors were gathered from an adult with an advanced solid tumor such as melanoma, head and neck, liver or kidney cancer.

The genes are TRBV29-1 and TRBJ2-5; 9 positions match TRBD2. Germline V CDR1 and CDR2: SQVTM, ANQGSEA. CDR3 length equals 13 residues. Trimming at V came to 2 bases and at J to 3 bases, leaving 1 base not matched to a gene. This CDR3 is CSVEIAGEETQYF. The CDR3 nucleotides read TGCAGCGTTGAAATAGCGGGAGAAGAGACCCAGTACTTC.

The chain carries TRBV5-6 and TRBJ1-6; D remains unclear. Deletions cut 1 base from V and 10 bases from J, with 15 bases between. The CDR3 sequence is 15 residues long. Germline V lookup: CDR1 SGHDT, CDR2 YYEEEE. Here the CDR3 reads CASSLFTGRVSPLHF. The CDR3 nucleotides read TGTGCCAGCAGCTTGTTCACGGGTAGGGTATCACCCCTCCACTTT.